The 27 T cell receptor beta chains presented below share a single source sample, sequenced in a study of shared clonotypes between healthy human individuals (dated by TCRdb to 2018 to 2020). The receptor library was made with the immunoSEQ multiplex PCR assay. In TCRdb, the immuneACCESS table is reduced to in-frame sequences with V and J assigned. These tables do not hold every clone; where another copy was compared, an unresolved V gene accounts for under half, and the others remain unexplained. In this sample the table shows roughly 1,600,000 clones, roughly 98.5% of which occur a single time. The ten largest clonotypes hold under 0.45% of the sample. Specimen: naive CD4+ T cells sorted from blood. This specimen's cell subset or site label, per the study, means: CD45RA+ positively selected. These receptors were taken from a man aged 25 to 40 in good health.

V and J are TRBV10-2 and TRBJ1-4; D perhaps matches TRBD1 (5 bases). CDR1 WSHSY and CDR2 SAAADI come from the germline V gene. The V gene lost 6 bases and the J gene lost 4 bases, with 12 bases spanning the gap. The CDR3 runs 14 residues. CDR3 protein: CASRNGAINEKLFF. The CDR3, as DNA: TGCGCCAGCAGAAACGGGGCGATTAATGAAAAACTGTTTTTT.

The J gene is TRBJ2-3, the V gene TRBV5-1; possible D gene TRBD2, 6 bases. The V end lost 5 bases, the J end lost 4 bases, and 23 bases lay between the germline ends. This CDR3 is 17 amino acids long. Looked up from germline, CDR1 is SGHRS and CDR2 is YFSETQ. CDR3 DNA: TGCGCCAGCAGGACGGGGACTTCCCCTCCATCGTCAGATACGCAGTATTTT. Protein: CASRTGTSPPSSDTQYF.

The chain combines TRBV5-1 with TRBJ2-7, with 10 bases identical to TRBD1. This CDR3 is built from 15 residues. J lost 3 bases, V lost 7 bases, and 10 bases had no gene match. CDR1 and CDR2 from the germline V gene are SGHRS and YFSETQ. This chain's CDR3 is CASAPGTGVYYEQYF. As DNA, the CDR3 is TGCGCCAGCGCCCCCGGGACAGGGGTTTACTACGAGCAGTACTTC.

On this clone: Other nucleotide sequences in the sample specify the same CDR3. This chain joins TRBV20-1 and TRBJ2-5; no firm D call. The CDR3 loop spans 11 amino acids. The germline V gene encodes CDR1 DFQATT and CDR2 SNEGSKA (reference sequence). Trimming shortened V by 3 bases and J by 5 bases, and 7 bases separated the two germline ends. The CDR3 bases are TGCAGTGCTAGTGCGGAGGAGACCCAGTACTTC. Translation gives CSASAEETQYF.

The chain recombines TRBV10-3 with TRBJ2-7; TRBD1 matches 9 bases. Trimming took 9 bases from V and 0 from J; bases not matched to a gene: 3. In germline, CDR1 is ENHRY, CDR2 SYGVKD. The CDR3 sequence is 13 residues long. The CDR3 bases are TGTGCCATAGGGACAGGGAGCTCCTACGAGCAGTACTTC. Protein: CAIGTGSSYEQYF.

The CDR3 protein is CASSQDKTSGNEQFF. CDR3 in DNA: TGTGCCAGCAGCCAAGATAAGACTAGCGGGAACGAGCAGTTCTTC. The V call is TRBV4-2, the J call TRBJ2-1; 11 bases agree with TRBD2. With 0 bases clipped from V and 10 bases from J, the junction kept 5 bases outside the gene matches. The germline V gene has CDR1 LGHNA and CDR2 YNFKEQ. The CDR3 runs to 15 residues.

The rearrangement uses TRBV9 and TRBJ2-3; 9 positions agree with TRBD2. The CDR3 has 17 amino acids. Germline V gene sequence: CDR1 SGDLS, CDR2 YYNGEE. The V gene end was trimmed by 3 bases and the J gene end by 3 bases; junction bases not matched to a gene: 11. The CDR3 DNA is TGTGCCAGCAGCGGGCCTTGGATGCGGGAGGGGACAGATACGCAGTATTTT. Its protein is CASSGPWMREGTDTQYF.

The chain uses TRBV2 and TRBJ2-7; D is unclear. This CDR3 has 15 amino acids. V lost 6 bases and J 0 bases, leaving 15 bases between the germline ends. CDR1 and CDR2 (germline): SNHLY, FYNNEI. In nucleotides, the CDR3 is TGTGCCAGCAGCCCCCACTGGCCGAACTCCTACGAGCAGTACTTC. It translates to CASSPHWPNSYEQYF.

The CDR3 DNA reads as TGTGCCAGCAGCCCAAGTCGGGGTGCTAATGAAAAACTGTTTTTT. This translates into CASSPSRGANEKLFF. The chain is built from TRBV7-9 and TRBJ1-4, with D unresolved. The CDR3 has 15 residues. V dropped 5 bases and J dropped 3 bases, with 13 bases sitting between them. CDR1 and CDR2 (germline): SEHNR, FQNEAQ (reference sequence).

The chain links TRBV10-2 to TRBJ2-7; D remains unclear. This CDR3 comprises 15 residues. V shed 3 bases and J shed 1 base, with 13 bases lying between them. The germline V gene encodes CDR1 WSHSY and CDR2 SAAADI. CDR3 in amino acids: CASSDTLGRSYEQYF. Written as DNA, the CDR3 is TGCGCCAGCAGTGACACCCTGGGCAGATCCTACGAGCAGTACTTC.

This sequence joins TRBV19 and TRBJ1-5; D may be TRBD1 (6 bases). The CDR3 covers 14 residues. Germline V lookup: CDR1 LNHDA, CDR2 SQIVND (reference sequence). Trimming took 3 bases from V and 6 from J, leaving 12 bases between them. CDR3 nucleotides: TGTGCCAGTAGTATTTGGGGGGCAGGTCAGCCCCAGCATTTT. It yields the protein CASSIWGAGQPQHF.

V gene TRBV11-2 combines with J gene TRBJ2-7; no firm D call. The V end lost 6 bases, the J end lost 7 bases, and 16 bases lay between the germline ends. Germline loops: CDR1 SGHAT, CDR2 FQNNGV. The CDR3 covers 13 residues. CDR3 in amino acids: CASRPTSAWEQYF. The CDR3 nucleotides are TGTGCCAGCAGGCCCACGAGCGCGTGGGAGCAGTACTTC.

On this clone: This sample also contains other DNA sequences that code for the same CDR3. This sequence joins TRBV6-5 and TRBJ2-2; 8 positions agree with TRBD1. The CDR3 loop spans 14 amino acids. Trimming took 6 bases from V and 4 from J; bases not matched to a gene: 4. Germline-derived CDR1 and CDR2 are MNHEY and SVGAGI. The CDR3 loop reads CASRRTGGTGELFF. DNA for the CDR3: TGTGCCAGCAGAAGAACAGGGGGCACCGGGGAGCTGTTTTTT.

This clone was seen just once. The genes are TRBV4-3 and TRBJ2-2, with D tentatively TRBD1 (5 bases). The V end was cut by 0 bases, the J end by 2 bases, with 7 bases between. CDR3 length: 15 amino acids. Germline assignment: CDR1 LGHNA and CDR2 YSLEER. In DNA, the CDR3 is TGCGCCAGCAGCCAAGACCGGACAAACACCGGGGAGCTGTTTTTT. The encoded protein is CASSQDRTNTGELFF.

The J gene is TRBJ2-2, the V gene TRBV10-3; TRBD2 matches at 8 bases. J lost 5 bases, V lost 10 bases, and 6 bases had no gene match. Germline lookup yields CDR1 ENHRY and CDR2 SYGVKD. This CDR3 contains 13 residues. The chain's CDR3 is CATGSGSTGELFF. The CDR3 DNA follows: TGTGCCACTGGAAGCGGGAGTACCGGGGAGCTGTTTTTT.

This clone was recorded a few times. The CDR3 is CASSQGGTTPYNEQFF. The CDR3 nucleotides are TGCGCCAGCAGCCAAGGGGGGACTACACCCTACAATGAGCAGTTCTTC. The V and J genes are TRBV4-3 and TRBJ2-1, with 7 nucleotides matching TRBD2. Trimming at V came to 1 base and at J to 2 bases, leaving 5 bases not matched to a gene. CDR3 length: 16 residues. CDR1 and CDR2 (germline): LGHNA, YSLEER.

Concerning this clone itself: Different DNA sequences within this sample yield the same CDR3. V is TRBV29-1 and J is TRBJ1-1; D is unresolved. V lost 6 bases and J lost 1, with 12 bases in between. This CDR3 has 13 amino acids. Per germline, CDR1 SQVTM and CDR2 ANQGSEA. The CDR3 nucleotides read TGCAGCGTCGGACGGGGAGCGAACACTGAAGCTTTCTTT. It translates to CSVGRGANTEAFF.

The V gene is TRBV7-6, the J gene TRBJ1-1; D is uncertain. Between the trimmed V and J ends, which lost 0 bases and 6 bases, there was a span of 8 bases. The CDR3 has 13 amino acids. Germline V gene sequence: CDR1 SGHVS, CDR2 FNYEAQ. The CDR3 sequence: CASSLASIAEAFF. The CDR3 DNA reads TGTGCCAGCAGCTTAGCGTCAATTGCTGAAGCTTTCTTT. Looking up the rest from reference TRBV7-6 and TRBJ1-1 gives the full variable domain: GAGVSQSPRYKVTKRGQDVALRCDPISGHVSLYWYRQALGQGPEFLTYFNYEAQQDKSGLPNDRFSAERPEGSISTLTIQRTEQRDSAMYRCASSLASIAEAFFGQGTRLTVV.

Note on this clone: This sample also contains other DNA sequences that code for the same CDR3. The rearrangement links TRBV2 to TRBJ2-5, with TRBD1 matching 9 bases. Germline CDR1 and CDR2: SNHLY and FYNNEI. This CDR3 spans 14 amino acids. The V gene end was trimmed by 4 bases and the J gene end by 3 bases; junction bases not matched to a gene: 3. CDR3 in DNA: TGTGCCAGCAGTGGCGGGACAGGGAAAGAGACCCAGTACTTC. Its translation: CASSGGTGKETQYF.

This chain uses TRBV10-1 with TRBJ2-2, with unresolved D. V was shortened by 1 base and J by 0 bases, with 6 bases between the two germline ends. CDR3 length equals 15 residues. CDR1 is WNHNN, CDR2 SYGVQD, per germline (reference sequence). CDR3 sequence reads: CASSEFKPNTGELFF. The CDR3 DNA reads as TGCGCCAGCAGTGAGTTTAAACCGAACACCGGGGAGCTGTTTTTT.

This chain connects TRBV18 to TRBJ2-1; 8 nucleotides agree with TRBD2. There are 14 residues in the CDR3. Losses at the gene ends were 2 bases for V and 10 bases for J; bases not matched to a gene: 7. Germline V gene data show CDR1 as KGHSH and CDR2 as LQKENI. The CDR3 loop reads CASSPKAGVGEQFF. The CDR3 DNA follows: TGTGCCAGCTCACCAAAAGCGGGAGTAGGGGAGCAGTTCTTC.

The chain has TRBV18 and TRBJ2-3; D may correspond to TRBD1 or TRBD2 (5 bases each). The germline V gene encodes CDR1 KGHSH and CDR2 LQKENI. V was trimmed by 3 bases and J by 8 bases, leaving 18 bases between them. The CDR3 is 15 residues long. For the CDR3, the DNA is TGTGCCAGCTCACCGTCAGGGACCCCAGAGAGTACGCAGTATTTT. This codes for CASSPSGTPESTQYF.

The chain links TRBV6-1 to TRBJ1-2; 10 bases fit TRBD1. There are 15 residues in the CDR3. Germline assignment: CDR1 MNHNS and CDR2 SASEGT. V shed 4 bases and J 0 bases; nucleotides not matched to a gene: 2. The CDR3 loop is CASSGQGATNYGYTF. DNA of the CDR3: TGTGCCAGCAGTGGACAGGGGGCTACTAACTATGGCTACACCTTC.

This chain links TRBV14 with TRBJ2-4; D remains unclear. The CDR3 loop spans 13 amino acids. The germline V gene encodes CDR1 SGHDN and CDR2 FVKESK. CDR3 sequence: CPATGIAKNIQYF. The CDR3 DNA follows: TGTCCCGCAACTGGGATAGCCAAAAACATTCAGTACTTC. Full variable domain (missing parts from reference TRBV14 and TRBJ2-4): EAGVTQFPSHSVIEKGQTVTLRCDPISGHDNLYWYRRVMGKEIKFLLHFVKESKQDESGMPNNRFLAERTGGTYSTLKVQPAELEDSGVYFCPATGIAKNIQYFGAGTRLSVL.

The gene calls are TRBV19 and TRBJ2-7, with 12 bases lining up with TRBD2. Germline V gene sequence: CDR1 LNHDA, CDR2 SQIVND (reference sequence). V shed 6 bases and J 6 bases; nucleotides not matched to a gene: 3. CDR3 length equals 13 residues. DNA for the CDR3: TGTGCCAGTAGCGCGGGACTAGCGGGCGAGCAGTACTTC. It yields the protein CASSAGLAGEQYF.

The chain carries TRBV27 and TRBJ1-1; weak D call: TRBD1 (5 bases). This CDR3 has 15 residues. CDR1 and CDR2 (germline): MNHEY, SMNVEV (reference sequence). Trimming left V 8 bases short and J 7 bases short, with 23 bases between. The CDR3 region is CASRTIGAQDNEAFF. In nucleotides, the CDR3 is TGTGCCAGCCGGACTATAGGGGCTCAAGACAATGAAGCTTTCTTT.

The V gene is TRBV11-3, the J gene TRBJ2-1; TRBD1 might be the D (5 bases). V was shortened by 3 bases and J by 6 bases, with 12 bases between the two germline ends. The CDR3 totals 14 residues. Germline lookup yields CDR1 SGHNT and CDR2 YENEEA. Here the CDR3 DNA reads TGTGCCAGCAGCTTCTCCAGGGTCCCCAATGAGCAGTTCTTC. This translates into CASSFSRVPNEQFF.